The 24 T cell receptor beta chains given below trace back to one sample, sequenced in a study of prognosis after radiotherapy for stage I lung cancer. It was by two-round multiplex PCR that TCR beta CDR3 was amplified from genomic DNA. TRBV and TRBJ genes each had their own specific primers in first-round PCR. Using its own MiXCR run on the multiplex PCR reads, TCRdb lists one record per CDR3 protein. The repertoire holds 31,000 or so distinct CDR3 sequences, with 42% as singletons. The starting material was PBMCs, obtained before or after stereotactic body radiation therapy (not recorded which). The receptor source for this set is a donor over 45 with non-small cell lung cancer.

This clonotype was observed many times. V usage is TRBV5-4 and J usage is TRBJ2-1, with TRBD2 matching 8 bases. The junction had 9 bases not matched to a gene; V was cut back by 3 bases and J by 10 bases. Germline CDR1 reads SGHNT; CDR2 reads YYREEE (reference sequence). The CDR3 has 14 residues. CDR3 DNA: TGTGCCAGCAGCTCCTCCCGGGGGGGGGTGGAGCAGTTCTTC. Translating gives CASSSSRGGVEQFF.

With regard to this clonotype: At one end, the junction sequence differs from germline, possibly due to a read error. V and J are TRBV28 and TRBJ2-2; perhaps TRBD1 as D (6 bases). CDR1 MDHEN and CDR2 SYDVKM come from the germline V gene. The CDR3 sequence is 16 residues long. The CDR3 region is CASRPTGSANTGELFF. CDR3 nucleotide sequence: TGTGCCAGCAGGCCCACAGGGTCCGCAAACACCGGGGAGCTGTTTTTC.

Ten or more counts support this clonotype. CDR3 DNA: TGTGCCAGCAGCCCAGTCCCAGGGGACCAGCCCCAGCATTTT. Translation gives CASSPVPGDQPQHF. The V call is TRBV4-2, the J call TRBJ1-5; D perhaps matches TRBD1 (6 bases). CDR3 length: 14 amino acids. Trimming took off 4 bases at V and 7 bases at J, with 14 bases between the two ends. Germline V CDR1 and CDR2: LGHNA, YNFKEQ.

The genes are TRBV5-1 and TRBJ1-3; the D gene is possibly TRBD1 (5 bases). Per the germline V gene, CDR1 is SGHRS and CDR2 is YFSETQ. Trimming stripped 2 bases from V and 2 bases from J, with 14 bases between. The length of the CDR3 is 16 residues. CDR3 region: CASSFGGKSTGNTIYF. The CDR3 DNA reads TGCGCCAGCAGCTTCGGGGGAAAAAGTACTGGAAACACCATATATTTT.

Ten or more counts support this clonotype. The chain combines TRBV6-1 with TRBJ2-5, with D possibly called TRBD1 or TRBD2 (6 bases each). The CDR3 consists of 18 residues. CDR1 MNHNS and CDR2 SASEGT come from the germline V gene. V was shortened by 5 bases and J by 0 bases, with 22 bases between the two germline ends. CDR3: CASSPIGGRPEYQETQYF. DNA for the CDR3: TGTGCCAGCAGTCCTATAGGGGGGCGCCCCGAGTACCAAGAGACCCAGTACTTC.

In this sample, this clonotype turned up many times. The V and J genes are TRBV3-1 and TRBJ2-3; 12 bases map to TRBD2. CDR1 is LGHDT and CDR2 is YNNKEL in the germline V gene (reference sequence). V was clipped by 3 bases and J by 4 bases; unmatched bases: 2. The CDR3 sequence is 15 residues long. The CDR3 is CASSQTSGGPDTQYF. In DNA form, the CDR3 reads TGTGCCAGCAGCCAGACTAGCGGGGGTCCAGATACGCAGTATTTT.

In nucleotides, the CDR3 is TGCGCCAGCAGCCAAGGGACTAGTATCGCCGCGGGGGAGCTGTTTTTT. Its protein is CASSQGTSIAAGELFF. J is TRBJ2-2 and V is TRBV4-3; 7 bases match TRBD2. Trimming at V came to 1 base and at J to 8 bases, leaving 10 bases not matched to a gene. This CDR3 region has 16 residues. Germline-derived CDR1 and CDR2 are LGHNA and YSLEER.

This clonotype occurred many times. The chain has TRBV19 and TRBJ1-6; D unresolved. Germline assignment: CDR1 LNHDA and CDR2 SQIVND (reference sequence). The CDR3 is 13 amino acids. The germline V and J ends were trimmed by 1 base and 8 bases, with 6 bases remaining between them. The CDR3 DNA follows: TGTGCCAGTAGTATAGGTGCTGATTCACCCCTCCACTTT. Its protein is CASSIGADSPLHF.

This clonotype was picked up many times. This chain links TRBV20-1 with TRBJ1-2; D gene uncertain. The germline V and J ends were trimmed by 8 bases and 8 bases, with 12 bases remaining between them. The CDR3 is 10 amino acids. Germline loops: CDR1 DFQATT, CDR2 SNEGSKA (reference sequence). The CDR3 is CSSPVYGYTF. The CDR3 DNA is TGCAGTTCCCCAGTATACGGCTACACCTTC.

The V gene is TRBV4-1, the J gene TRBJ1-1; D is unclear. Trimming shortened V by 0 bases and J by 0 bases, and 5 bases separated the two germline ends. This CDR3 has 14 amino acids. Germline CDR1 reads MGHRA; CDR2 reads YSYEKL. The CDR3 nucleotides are TGCGCCAGCAGCCAAGAATCGCTGAACACTGAAGCTTTCTTT. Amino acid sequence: CASSQESLNTEAFF.

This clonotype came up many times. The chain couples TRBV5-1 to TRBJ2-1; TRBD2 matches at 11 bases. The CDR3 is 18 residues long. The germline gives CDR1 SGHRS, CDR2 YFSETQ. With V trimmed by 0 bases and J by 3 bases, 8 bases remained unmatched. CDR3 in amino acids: CASSLAQLAGGFYNEQFF. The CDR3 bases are TGCGCCAGCAGCTTGGCTCAGTTAGCGGGGGGGTTCTACAATGAGCAGTTCTTC.

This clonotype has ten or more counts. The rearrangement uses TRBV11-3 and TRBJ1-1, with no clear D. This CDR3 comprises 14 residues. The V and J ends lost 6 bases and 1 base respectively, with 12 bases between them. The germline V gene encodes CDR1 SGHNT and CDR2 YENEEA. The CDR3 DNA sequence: TGTGCCAGCAGACCCGAAGCGGGGAACACTGAAGCTTTCTTT. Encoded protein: CASRPEAGNTEAFF.

The DNA for the CDR3 is TGTGCCAGAAGGGACAGGGGGAGACCCTACGAGCAGTACTTC. Its translation is CARRDRGRPYEQYF. V and J are TRBV2 and TRBJ2-7; 11 bases are a match to TRBD1. Germline CDR1 is SNHLY and CDR2 is FYNNEI. There are 14 residues in the CDR3. V was pared by 9 bases and J by 2 bases, with 6 bases of the junction left unmatched.

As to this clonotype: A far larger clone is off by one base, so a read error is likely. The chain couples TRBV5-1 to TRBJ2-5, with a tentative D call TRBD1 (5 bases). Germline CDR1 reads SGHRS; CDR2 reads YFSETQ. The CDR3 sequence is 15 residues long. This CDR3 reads CASNRQPRKENELFF. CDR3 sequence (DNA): TGCGCCAGCAACCGACAGCCTCGCAAGGAGAATGAGCTGTTCTTC.

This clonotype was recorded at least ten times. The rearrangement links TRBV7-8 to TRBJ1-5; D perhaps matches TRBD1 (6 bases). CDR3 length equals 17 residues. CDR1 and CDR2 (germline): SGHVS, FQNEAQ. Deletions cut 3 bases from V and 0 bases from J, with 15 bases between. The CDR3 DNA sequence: TGTGCCAGCAGCTTTGGTAGTACAGGGTATAGCAATCAGCCCCAGCATTTT. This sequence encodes CASSFGSTGYSNQPQHF.

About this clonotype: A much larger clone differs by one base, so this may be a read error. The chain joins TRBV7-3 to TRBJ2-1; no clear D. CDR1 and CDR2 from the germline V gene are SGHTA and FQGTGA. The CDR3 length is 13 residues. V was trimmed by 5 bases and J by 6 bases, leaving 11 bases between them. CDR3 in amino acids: CASSGVAGNEQFF. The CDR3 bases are TGTGCCAGCAGCGGGGTAGCAGGCAATGAGCAGTTCTTC.

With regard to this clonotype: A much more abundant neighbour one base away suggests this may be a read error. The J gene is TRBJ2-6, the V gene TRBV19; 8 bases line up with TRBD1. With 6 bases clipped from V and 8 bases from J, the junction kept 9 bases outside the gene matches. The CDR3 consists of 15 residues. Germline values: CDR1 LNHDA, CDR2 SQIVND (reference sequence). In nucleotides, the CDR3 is TGTGCCAGTAGACCAGGGGGCGCAGGGTCCAACGTCCTGACTTTC. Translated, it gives CASRPGGAGSNVLTF.

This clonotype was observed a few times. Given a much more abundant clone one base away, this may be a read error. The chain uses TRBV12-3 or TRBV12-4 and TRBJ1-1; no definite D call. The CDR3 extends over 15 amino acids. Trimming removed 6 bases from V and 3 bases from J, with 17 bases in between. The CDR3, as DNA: TGTGCCAGCAGACCAGGATTGGTATCGGACACTGAAGCTTTCTTT. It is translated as CASRPGLVSDTEAFF.

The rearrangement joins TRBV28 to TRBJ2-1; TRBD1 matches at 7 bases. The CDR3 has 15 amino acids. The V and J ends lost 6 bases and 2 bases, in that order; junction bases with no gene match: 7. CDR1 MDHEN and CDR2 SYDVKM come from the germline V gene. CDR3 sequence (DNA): TGTGCCAGCAGGAAGGACAGGCTTACCTACAATGAGCAGTTCTTC. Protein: CASRKDRLTYNEQFF. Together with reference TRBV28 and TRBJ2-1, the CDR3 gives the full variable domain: DVKVTQSSRYLVKRTGEKVFLECVQDMDHENMFWYRQDPGLGLRLIYFSYDVKMKEKGDIPEGYSVSREKKERFSLILESASTNQTSMYLCASRKDRLTYNEQFFGPGTRLTVL.

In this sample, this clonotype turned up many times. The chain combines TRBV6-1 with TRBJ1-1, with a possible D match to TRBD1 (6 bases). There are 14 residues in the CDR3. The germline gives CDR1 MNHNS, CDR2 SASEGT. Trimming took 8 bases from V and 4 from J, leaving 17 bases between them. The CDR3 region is CASHLSQGGTEAFF. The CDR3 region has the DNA TGTGCCAGCCATTTATCACAGGGAGGCACTGAAGCTTTCTTT.

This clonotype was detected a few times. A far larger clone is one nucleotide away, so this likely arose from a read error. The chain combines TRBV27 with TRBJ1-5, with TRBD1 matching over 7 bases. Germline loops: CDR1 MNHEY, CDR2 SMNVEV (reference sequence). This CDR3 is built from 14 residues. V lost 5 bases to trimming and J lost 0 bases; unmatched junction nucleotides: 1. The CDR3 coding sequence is TGTGCCAGCAGTGGGGACAGTAGCAATCAGCCCCAGCATTTT. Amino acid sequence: CASSGDSSNQPQHF.

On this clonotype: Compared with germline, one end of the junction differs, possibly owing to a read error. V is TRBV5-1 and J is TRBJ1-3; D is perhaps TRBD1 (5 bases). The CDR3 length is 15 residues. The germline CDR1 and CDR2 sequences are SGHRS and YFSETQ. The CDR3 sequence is CASNLVGGEGNTIYF. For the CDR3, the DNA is TGCGCAAGCAACTTGGTGGGGGGAGAAGGAAACACCATATATTTT.

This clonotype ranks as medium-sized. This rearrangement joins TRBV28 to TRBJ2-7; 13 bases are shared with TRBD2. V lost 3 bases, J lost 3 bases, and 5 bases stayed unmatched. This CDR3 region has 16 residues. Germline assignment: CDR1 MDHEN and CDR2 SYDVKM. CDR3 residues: CASSFPLAGGLYEQYF. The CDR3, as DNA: TGTGCCAGCAGTTTCCCACTAGCGGGGGGGCTCTACGAGCAGTACTTC.

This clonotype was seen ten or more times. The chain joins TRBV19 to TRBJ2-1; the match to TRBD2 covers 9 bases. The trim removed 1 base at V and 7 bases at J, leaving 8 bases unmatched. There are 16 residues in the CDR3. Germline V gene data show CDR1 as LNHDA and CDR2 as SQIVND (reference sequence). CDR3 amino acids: CASSIVAGGPSNEQFF. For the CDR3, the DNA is TGTGCCAGTAGTATAGTTGCGGGAGGGCCGAGTAATGAGCAGTTCTTC.